The entry below gives a single T cell receptor beta chain sequence along with its context. These data originate in a study of blood T cell repertoires in COVID-19. Whole-study context: COVID-19 samples collected from the United States, Italy and Spain covered acute and convalescent phases.

The CDR3 is 17 amino acids. J gave up 3 bases and V 0 bases, and 9 bases lay outside the gene matches. Germline V gene lookup returns CDR1 WSHSY and CDR2 SAAADI. Produced via immunoSEQ multiplex PCR; TCRdb's table is partial and in-frame only. The table lists about 200,000 clones, 82% of them singletons. The sample comprised PBMCs or T cells enriched from blood (not recorded which). The source of this sequence is a woman aged 55-70 years with acute COVID-19. V usage is TRBV10-2 and J usage is TRBJ2-5; TRBD1 matches 8 bases. The CDR3 protein is CASSESYRDRTKETQYF. The CDR3 coding sequence is TGCGCCAGCAGTGAGTCCTACCGGGACAGGACTAAAGAGACCCAGTACTTC.